This T cell receptor beta chain was identified during a study of neurological immune-mediated disorders. Germline CDR1 reads SGHAT; CDR2 reads FQNNGV. The CDR3 spans 13 residues. Trimming removed 3 bases from V and 3 bases from J, with 8 bases in between. PBMCs numbering 2 million and stored at -80 C yielded the unsorted libraries. This clonotype was detected ten times or more. A single record per CDR3 protein comes from TCRdb applying MiXCR to the 5' RACE reads. The sample includes tens of thousands of distinct CDR3 sequences, about 3.7% of them seen just once. Material for sequencing was PBMCs. This TCR came from a woman aged 50 to 60 with multiple sclerosis. This chain uses TRBV11-2 with TRBJ1-1; D gene ambiguous. In DNA form, the CDR3 reads TGTGCCAGCAGCTTCGTGGGTGACACTGAAGCTTTCTTT. Translated, it gives CASSFVGDTEAFF.